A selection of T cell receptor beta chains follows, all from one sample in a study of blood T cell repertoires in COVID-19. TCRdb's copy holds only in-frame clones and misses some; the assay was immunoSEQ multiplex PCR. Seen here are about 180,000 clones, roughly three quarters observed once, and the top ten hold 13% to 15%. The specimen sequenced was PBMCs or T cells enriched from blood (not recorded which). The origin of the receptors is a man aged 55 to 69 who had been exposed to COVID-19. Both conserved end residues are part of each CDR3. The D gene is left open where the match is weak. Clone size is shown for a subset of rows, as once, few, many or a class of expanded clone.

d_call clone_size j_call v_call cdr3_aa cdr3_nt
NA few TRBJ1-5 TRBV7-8 CASSPRGNQPQHF TGTGCCAGCAGCCCCCGGGGCAATCAGCCCCAGCATTTT
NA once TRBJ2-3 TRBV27 CASSPEERGTDTQYF TGTGCCAGCAGTCCCGAGGAGCGGGGCACAGATACGCAGTATTTT
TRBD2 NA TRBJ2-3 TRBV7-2 CASSSLSSGRRDTQYF TGTGCCAGCAGCTCACTAAGTAGCGGGAGAAGAGATACGCAGTATTTT
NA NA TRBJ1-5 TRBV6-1 CASSEAASNQPQHF TGTGCCAGCAGTGAAGCAGCAAGCAATCAGCCCCAGCATTTT
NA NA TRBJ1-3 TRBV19 CASSLSGVYSGNTIYF TGTGCCAGTAGCCTCTCGGGGGTCTACTCTGGAAACACCATATATTTT
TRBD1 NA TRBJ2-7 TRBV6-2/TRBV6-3 CASSYDRVRYEQYF TGTGCCAGCAGTTACGACAGGGTACGGTACGAGCAGTACTTC
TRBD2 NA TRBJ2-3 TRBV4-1 CASSQSLTSGRTDTQYF TGCGCCAGCAGCCAATCTTTAACTAGCGGGAGGACAGATACGCAGTATTTT
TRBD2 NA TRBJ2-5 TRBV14 CASSRRPPGTSGRRETQYF TGTGCCAGCAGCCGCCGGCCTCCGGGGACTAGCGGGAGGAGGGAGACCCAGTACTTC
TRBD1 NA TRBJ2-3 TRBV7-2 CASSQEGQGSDTQYF TGTGCCAGCAGCCAAGAGGGACAGGGGTCAGATACGCAGTATTTT
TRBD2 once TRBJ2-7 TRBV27 CASKAGGPSEQYF TGTGCCAGCAAGGCGGGAGGGCCGAGCGAGCAGTACTTC
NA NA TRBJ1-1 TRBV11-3 CASSLGPGTEAFF TGTGCCAGCAGCTTAGGACCAGGAACTGAAGCTTTCTTT
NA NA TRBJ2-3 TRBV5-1 CASSNGGINTDTQYF TGCGCCAGCAGCAACGGCGGGATCAACACAGATACGCAGTATTTT
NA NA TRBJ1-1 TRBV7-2 CASSSRGANEAFF TGTGCCAGCAGCTCCCGTGGGGCGAATGAAGCTTTCTTT
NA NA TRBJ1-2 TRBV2 CASTAEPRDYGYTF TGTGCCAGCACCGCCGAGCCCAGGGACTATGGCTACACCTTC
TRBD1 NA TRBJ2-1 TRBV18 CASSPSGTDYNEQFF TGTGCCAGCTCGCCCTCCGGGACAGACTACAATGAGCAGTTCTTC
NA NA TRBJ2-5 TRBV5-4 CASSLDGFLKTQYF TGTGCCAGCAGCTTGGACGGGTTTTTAAAGACCCAGTACTTC
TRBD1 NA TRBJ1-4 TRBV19 CASSASRTGFEKLFF TGTGCCAGTAGTGCCTCAAGGACAGGGTTTGAAAAACTGTTTTTT
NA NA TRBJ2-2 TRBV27 CASSLSPWGRTGELFF TGTGCCAGCAGTTTATCGCCGTGGGGGCGGACCGGGGAGCTGTTTTTT
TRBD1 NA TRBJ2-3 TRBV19 CASSIRQGADTQYF TGTGCCAGTAGTATCCGACAGGGGGCAGATACGCAGTATTTT
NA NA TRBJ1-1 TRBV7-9 CASSSLQIQAFF TGTGCCAGCAGCTCTCTTCAAATACAGGCTTTCTTT
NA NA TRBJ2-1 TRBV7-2 CASSLVSAIYNEQFF TGTGCCAGCAGCTTAGTTAGCGCAATATACAATGAGCAGTTCTTC
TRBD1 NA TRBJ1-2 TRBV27 CASSRDRVGYGYTF TGTGCCAGCAGCCGGGACAGGGTCGGTTATGGCTACACCTTC
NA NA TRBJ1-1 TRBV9 CASSVAGYDTEAFF TGTGCCAGCAGCGTAGCAGGATATGACACTGAAGCTTTCTTT
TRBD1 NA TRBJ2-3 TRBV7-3 CASSPRTGGTDTQYF TGTGCCAGCAGCCCTAGGACAGGGGGGACAGATACGCAGTATTTT
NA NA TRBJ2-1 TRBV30 CAWSRGFYNEQFF TGTGCCTGGAGTAGAGGGTTTTACAATGAGCAGTTCTTC
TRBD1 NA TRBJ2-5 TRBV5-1 CASSLARTGPQETQYF TGCGCCAGCAGCTTGGCTCGGACAGGGCCCCAAGAGACCCAGTACTTC
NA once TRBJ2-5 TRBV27 CASSLDRGAKYAQYF TGTGCCAGCAGTTTAGATCGGGGGGCCAAGTACGCCCAGTACTTC
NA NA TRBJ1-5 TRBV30 CAWSNMNRDQPQHF TGTGCCTGGAGTAATATGAACAGGGATCAGCCCCAGCATTTT
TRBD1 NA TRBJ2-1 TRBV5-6 CASSGTLTGSYNEQFF TGTGCCAGCAGCGGAACCCTGACAGGGTCCTACAATGAGCAGTTCTTC
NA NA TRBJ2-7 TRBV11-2 CASSRRDDGYEQYF TGTGCCAGCAGCCGACGGGATGATGGGTACGAGCAGTACTTC
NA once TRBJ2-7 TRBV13 CASSRGVHEQYF TGTGCCAGCAGCCGCGGCGTCCACGAGCAGTACTTC
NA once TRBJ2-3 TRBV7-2 CASSPRRDTQYF TGTGCCAGCAGCCCGCGGAGGGATACGCAGTATTTT
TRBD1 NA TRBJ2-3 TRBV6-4 CASSDPLDRADTDTQYF TGTGCCAGCAGTGACCCCTTAGACAGGGCTGATACAGATACGCAGTATTTT